Shown below are 8 T cell receptor beta chains from a single sample sequenced in a study of CD8+ T cells in alopecia areata (dated by TCRdb to 2017 to 2018). Read against the paper, the sample's time point label means: around 4 weeks on oral tofacitinib. The treatment or condition tag for this specimen amounts to: oral pan-JAK inhibitor, 5-10 mg twice daily. Library generation was performed with the immunoSEQ multiplex PCR assay. RNA was extracted from all samples and reverse transcribed into cDNA, which served as template for TCR sequencing. TCRdb provides this immuneACCESS table in a form limited to in-frame rearrangements. Some clones are lacking; in checked studies, under half of them reflect an unresolved V gene, and why the rest are absent is not known. Within this sample are about 190,000 clones, with 60% of them counted one time only. The ten largest clones take up approximately 0.7% of the sample.

This sample comprised CD4+ T cells sorted from blood, obtained at week 4, from a patient treated with tofacitinib. The origin of the receptors is a human donor with alopecia areata.

The chain joins TRBV28 to TRBJ1-5; TRBD1 agrees at 9 bases. The CDR3 covers 17 residues. Germline values: CDR1 MDHEN, CDR2 SYDVKM. V trimming: 5 bases; J trimming: 5 bases; junction bases outside the gene matches: 13. The CDR3 sequence: CASSLVGTGKFYQPQHF. CDR3 coding DNA: TGTGCCAGCAGTCTTGTCGGGACAGGGAAGTTCTATCAGCCCCAGCATTTT.

This CDR3 reads CASRLAAATLGTAGQFF. The CDR3, as DNA: TGTGCAAGTCGCTTAGCGGCCGCCACACTAGGGACGGCTGGGCAGTTCTTC. The chain recombines TRBV12-2 with TRBJ2-1. TRBV12-2 is a pseudogene segment. The CDR3 runs 17 residues.

The rearrangement uses TRBV27 and TRBJ2-6; D possibly corresponds to TRBD1 (5 bases). This CDR3 comprises 17 residues. Germline CDR1 and CDR2: MNHEY and SMNVEV (reference sequence). V lost 4 bases to trimming and J lost 3 bases, with 16 bases between them. The CDR3 loop is CASSSLLRQGGANVLTF. DNA of the CDR3: TGTGCCAGCAGTTCTCTCCTTCGGCAGGGTGGGGCCAACGTCCTGACTTTC. The complete variable domain, with remaining parts taken from reference TRBV27 and TRBJ2-6, reads EAQVTQNPRYLITVTGKKLTVTCSQNMNHEYMSWYRQDPGLGLRQIYYSMNVEVTDKGDVPEGYKVSRKEKRNFPLILESPSPNQTSLYFCASSSLLRQGGANVLTFGAGSRLTVL.

The genes are TRBV2 and TRBJ2-5, with D perhaps TRBD1 or TRBD2 (5 bases each). CDR1 and CDR2 (germline): SNHLY, FYNNEI. The V end lost 6 bases, the J end lost 7 bases, and 15 bases lay between the germline ends. The CDR3 covers 13 residues. The CDR3 DNA reads as TGTGCCAGCAGAGGCAGGACTGGGGGGACCCAGTACTTC. It codes for CASRGRTGGTQYF.

The chain combines TRBV7-2 with TRBJ2-3; 7 nucleotides agree with TRBD2. V trimming: 5 bases; J trimming: 3 bases; junction bases outside the gene matches: 11. The CDR3 is 16 residues long. Germline V gene data show CDR1 as SGHTA and CDR2 as FQGNSA. The CDR3 region is CASSPTTGTTTDTQYF. The CDR3 bases are TGTGCCAGCAGCCCTACGACCGGGACTACTACAGATACGCAGTATTTT.

This chain links TRBV7-9 with TRBJ1-2, with a possible D match to TRBD1 (5 bases). CDR1 and CDR2 (germline): SEHNR, FQNEAQ (reference sequence). Trimming left V 1 base short and J 2 bases short, with 14 bases between. This CDR3 has 16 amino acids. Written as DNA, the CDR3 is TGTGCCAGCAGCTTAGTTGGGGGAAGGTCCAACTATGGCTACACCTTC. Its translation is CASSLVGGRSNYGYTF.

J is TRBJ2-4 and V is TRBV29-1, with 8 bases lining up with TRBD2. CDR1 and CDR2 from the germline V gene are SQVTM and ANQGSEA. The CDR3 spans 12 residues. V lost 7 bases and J lost 7; bases outside the gene matches: 6. CDR3 nucleotides: TGCAGCGCTCAACCGGGGGGGAACATTCAGTACTTC. Its translation is CSAQPGGNIQYF.

V usage is TRBV4-3 and J usage is TRBJ1-2; the D is unclear. The CDR3 loop spans 15 amino acids. V was shortened by 1 base and J by 2 bases, with 11 bases between the two germline ends. Germline V gives CDR1 LGHNA, CDR2 YSLEER. The CDR3 DNA is TGCGCCAGCAGCCAAGGATACCCAGTAAACTATGGCTACACCTTC. It codes for CASSQGYPVNYGYTF.